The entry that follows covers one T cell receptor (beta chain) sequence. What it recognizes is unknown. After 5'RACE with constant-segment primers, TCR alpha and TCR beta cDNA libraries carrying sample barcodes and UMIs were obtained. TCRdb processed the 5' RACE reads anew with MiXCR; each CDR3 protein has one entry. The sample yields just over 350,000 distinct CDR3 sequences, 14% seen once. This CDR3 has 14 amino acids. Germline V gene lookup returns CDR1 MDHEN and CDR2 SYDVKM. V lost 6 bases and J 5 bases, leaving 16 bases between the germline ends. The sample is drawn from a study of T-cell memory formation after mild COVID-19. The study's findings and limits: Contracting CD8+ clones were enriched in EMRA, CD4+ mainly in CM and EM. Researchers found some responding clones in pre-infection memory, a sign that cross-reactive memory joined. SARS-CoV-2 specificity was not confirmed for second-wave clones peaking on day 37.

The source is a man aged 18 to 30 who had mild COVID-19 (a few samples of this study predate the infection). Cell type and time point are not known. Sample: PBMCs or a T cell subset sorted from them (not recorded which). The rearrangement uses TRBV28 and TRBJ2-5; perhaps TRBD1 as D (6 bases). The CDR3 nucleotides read TGTGCCAGCAGCGAGCCGGGACAACGGGAGACCCAGTACTTC. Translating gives CASSEPGQRETQYF.